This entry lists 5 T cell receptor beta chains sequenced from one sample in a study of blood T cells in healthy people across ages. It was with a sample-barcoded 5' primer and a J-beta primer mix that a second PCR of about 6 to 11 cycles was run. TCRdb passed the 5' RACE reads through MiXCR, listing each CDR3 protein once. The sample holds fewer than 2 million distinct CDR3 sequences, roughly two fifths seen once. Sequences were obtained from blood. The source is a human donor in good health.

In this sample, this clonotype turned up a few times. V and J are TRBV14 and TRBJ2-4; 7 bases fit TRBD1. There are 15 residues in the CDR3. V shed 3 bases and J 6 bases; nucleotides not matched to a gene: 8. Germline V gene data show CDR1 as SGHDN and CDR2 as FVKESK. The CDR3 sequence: CASSHPIRDRNIQYF. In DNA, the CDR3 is TGTGCCAGCAGCCATCCGATCCGGGACAGAAACATTCAGTACTTC.

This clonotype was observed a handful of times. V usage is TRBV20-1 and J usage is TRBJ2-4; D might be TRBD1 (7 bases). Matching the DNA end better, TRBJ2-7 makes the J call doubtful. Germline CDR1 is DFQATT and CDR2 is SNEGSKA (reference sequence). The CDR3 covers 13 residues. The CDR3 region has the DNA TGCGGGGGATTGGAGGGGGCGTTGGACGAGCAGTACTTC. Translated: CGGLEGALDEQYF.

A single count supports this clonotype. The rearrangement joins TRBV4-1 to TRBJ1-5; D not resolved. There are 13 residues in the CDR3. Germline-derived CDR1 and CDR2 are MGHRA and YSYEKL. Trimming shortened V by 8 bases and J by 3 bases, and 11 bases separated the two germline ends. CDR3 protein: CASAPEPNQPQHF. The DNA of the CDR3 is TGCGCCAGCGCGCCGGAACCCAATCAGCCCCAGCATTTT.

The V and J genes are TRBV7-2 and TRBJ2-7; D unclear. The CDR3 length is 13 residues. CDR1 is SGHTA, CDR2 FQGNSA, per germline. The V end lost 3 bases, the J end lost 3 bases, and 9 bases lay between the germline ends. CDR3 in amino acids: CASSFKNSYEQYF. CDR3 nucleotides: TGTGCCAGCAGCTTTAAGAACAGCTACGAGCAGTACTTC.

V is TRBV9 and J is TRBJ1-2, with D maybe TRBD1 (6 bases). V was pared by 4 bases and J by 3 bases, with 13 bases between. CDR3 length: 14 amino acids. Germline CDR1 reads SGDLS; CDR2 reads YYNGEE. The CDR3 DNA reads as TGTGCCAGCAGCACCTTACAGGGACACTATGGCTACACCTTC. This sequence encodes CASSTLQGHYGYTF.